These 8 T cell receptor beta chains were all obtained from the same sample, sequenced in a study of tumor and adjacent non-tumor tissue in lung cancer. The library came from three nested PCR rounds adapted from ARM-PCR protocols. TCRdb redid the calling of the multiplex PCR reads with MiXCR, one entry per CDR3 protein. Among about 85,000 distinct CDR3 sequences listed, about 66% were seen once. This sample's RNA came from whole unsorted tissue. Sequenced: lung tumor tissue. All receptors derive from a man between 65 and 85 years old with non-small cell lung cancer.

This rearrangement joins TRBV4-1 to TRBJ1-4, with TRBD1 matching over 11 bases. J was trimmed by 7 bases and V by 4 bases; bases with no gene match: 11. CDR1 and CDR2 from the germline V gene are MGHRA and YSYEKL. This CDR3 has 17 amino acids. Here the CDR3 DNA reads TGCGCCAGCAGCCCCGGGACAGGGGGTTTTCTGAGTGAAAAACTGTTTTTT. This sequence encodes CASSPGTGGFLSEKLFF.

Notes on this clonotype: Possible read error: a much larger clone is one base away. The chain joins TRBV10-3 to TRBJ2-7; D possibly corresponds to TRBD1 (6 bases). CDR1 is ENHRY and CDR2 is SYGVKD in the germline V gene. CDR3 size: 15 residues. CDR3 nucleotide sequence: TGTACCATCAGTGAGTCAGGGGCAGGGTCAGGGGAGCAGTACTTC. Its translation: CTISESGAGSGEQYF.

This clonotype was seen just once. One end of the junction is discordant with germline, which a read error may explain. CDR3 in DNA: TGTGTCAGCAGACAGACGGTTAATGAAAAACTGTTTTTT. Translated, it gives CVSRQTVNEKLFF. The V and J genes are TRBV28 and TRBJ1-4; maybe TRBD1 (5 bases). CDR3 length: 13 residues. Germline V gene data show CDR1 as MDHEN and CDR2 as SYDVKM.

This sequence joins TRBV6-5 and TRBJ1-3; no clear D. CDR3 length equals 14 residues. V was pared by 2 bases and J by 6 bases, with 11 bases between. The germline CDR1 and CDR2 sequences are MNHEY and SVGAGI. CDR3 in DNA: TGTGCCAGCAGTTACACGGGCTATGAAAACACCATATATTTT. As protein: CASSYTGYENTIYF.

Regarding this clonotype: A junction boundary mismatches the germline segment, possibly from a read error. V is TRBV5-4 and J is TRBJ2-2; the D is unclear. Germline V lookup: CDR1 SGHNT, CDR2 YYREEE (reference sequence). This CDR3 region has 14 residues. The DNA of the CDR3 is TGTGTCAGCAGCTCTTATAAAAAGACAAGGGAGCTGTTTTTT. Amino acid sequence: CVSSSYKKTRELFF.

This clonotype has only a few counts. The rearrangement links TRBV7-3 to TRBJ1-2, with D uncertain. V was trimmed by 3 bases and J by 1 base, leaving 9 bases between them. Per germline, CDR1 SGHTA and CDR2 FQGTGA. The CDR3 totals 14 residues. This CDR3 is CASSFRRDNYGYTF. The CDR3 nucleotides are TGTGCCAGCAGCTTTAGGCGCGATAACTATGGCTACACCTTC. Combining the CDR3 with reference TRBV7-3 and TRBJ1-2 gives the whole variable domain GAGVSQTPSNKVTEKGKYVELRCDPISGHTALYWYRQSLGQGPEFLIYFQGTGAADDSGLPNDRFFAVRPEGSVSTLKIQRTERGDSAVYLCASSFRRDNYGYTFGSGTRLTVV.

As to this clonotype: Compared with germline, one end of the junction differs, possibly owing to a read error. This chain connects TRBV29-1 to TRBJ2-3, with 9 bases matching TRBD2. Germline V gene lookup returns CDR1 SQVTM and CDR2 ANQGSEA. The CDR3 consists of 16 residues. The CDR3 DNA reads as TGCAGCGTTGACGGGACTAGCAGCCTCAGCACAGATACGCGGTATTTT. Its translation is CSVDGTSSLSTDTRYF.

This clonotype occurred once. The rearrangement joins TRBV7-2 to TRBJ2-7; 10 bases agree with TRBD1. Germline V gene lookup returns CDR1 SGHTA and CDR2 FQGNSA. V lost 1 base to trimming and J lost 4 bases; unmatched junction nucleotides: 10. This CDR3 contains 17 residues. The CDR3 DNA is TGTGCCAGCAGCTTAGAAGTGTGGGGGGACAGGGGTTACGAGCAGTACTTC. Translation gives CASSLEVWGDRGYEQYF.